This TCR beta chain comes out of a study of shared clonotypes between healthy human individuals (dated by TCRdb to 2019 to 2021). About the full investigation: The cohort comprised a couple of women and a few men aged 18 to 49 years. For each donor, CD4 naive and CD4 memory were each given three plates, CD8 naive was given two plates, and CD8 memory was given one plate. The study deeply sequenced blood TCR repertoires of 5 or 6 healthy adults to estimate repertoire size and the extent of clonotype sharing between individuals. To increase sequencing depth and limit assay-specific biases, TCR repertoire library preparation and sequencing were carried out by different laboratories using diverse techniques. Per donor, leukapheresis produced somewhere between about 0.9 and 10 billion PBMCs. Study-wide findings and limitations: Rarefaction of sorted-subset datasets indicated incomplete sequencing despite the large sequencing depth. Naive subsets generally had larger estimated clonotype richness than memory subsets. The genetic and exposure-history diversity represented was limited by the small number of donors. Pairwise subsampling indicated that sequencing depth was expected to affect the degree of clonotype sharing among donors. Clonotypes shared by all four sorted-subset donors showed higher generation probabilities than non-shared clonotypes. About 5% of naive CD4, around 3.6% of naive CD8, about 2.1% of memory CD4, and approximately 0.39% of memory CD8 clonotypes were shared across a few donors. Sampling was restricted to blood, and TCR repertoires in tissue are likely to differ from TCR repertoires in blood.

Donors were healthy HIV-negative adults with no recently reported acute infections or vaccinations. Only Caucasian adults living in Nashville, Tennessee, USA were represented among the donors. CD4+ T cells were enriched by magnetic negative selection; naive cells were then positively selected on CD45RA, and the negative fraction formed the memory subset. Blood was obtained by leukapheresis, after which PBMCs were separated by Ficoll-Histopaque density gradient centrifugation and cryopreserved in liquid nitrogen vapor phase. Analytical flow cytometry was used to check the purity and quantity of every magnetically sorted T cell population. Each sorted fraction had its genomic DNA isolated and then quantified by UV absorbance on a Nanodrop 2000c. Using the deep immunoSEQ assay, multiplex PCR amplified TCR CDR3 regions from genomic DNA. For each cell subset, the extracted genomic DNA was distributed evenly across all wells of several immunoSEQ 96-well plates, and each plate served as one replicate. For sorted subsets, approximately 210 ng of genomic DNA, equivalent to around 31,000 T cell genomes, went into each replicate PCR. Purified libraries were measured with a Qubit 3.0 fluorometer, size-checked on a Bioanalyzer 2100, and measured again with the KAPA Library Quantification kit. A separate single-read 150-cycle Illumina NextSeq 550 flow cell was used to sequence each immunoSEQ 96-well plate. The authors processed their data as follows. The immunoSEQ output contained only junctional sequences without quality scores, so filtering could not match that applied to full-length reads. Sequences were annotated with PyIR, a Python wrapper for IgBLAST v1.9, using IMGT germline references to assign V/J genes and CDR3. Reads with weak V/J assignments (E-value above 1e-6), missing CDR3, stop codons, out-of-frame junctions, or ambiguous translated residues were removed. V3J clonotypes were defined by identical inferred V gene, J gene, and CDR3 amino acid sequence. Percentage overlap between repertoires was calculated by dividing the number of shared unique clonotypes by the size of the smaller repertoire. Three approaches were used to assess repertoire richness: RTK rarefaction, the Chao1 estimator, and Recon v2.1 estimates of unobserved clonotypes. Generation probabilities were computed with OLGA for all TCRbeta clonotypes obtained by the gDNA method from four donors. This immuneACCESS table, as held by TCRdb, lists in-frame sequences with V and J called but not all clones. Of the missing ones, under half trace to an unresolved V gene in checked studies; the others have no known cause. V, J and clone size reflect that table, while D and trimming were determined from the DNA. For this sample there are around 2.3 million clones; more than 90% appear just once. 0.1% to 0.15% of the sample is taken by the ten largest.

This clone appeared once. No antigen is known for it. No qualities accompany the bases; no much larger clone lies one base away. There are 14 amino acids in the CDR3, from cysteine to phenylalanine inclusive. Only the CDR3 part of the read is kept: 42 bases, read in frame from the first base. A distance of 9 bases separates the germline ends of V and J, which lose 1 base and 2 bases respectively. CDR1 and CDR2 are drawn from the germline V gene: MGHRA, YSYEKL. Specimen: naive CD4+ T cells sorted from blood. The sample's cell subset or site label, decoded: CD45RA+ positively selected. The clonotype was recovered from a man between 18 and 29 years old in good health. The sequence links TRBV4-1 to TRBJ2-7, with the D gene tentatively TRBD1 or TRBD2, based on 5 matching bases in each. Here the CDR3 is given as CASSQAPGPYEQYF. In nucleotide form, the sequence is TGCGCCAGCAGCCAAGCGCCGGGACCCTACGAGCAGTACTTC.